Listed below are T cell receptor beta chains from one sample, sequenced in a study of shared T cell receptors in the human thymus. Repertoires were generated with immunoSEQ multiplex PCR, while TCRdb's copy carries only in-frame clones and drops some. Of about 380,000 clones in the sample, approximately 95% are singletons; the top ten hold approximately 0.02%. The specimen sequenced was thymocytes. The receptors shown here come from a human donor. Each CDR3 is given with its conserved first and last residue. Some rows have no size entry. The others give once, few or many, or a class for an expanded clone.

clone_size j_call v_call cdr3_aa
once TRBJ1-1 TRBV10-3 CAISETGVSEAFF
- TRBJ2-2 TRBV5-1 CASSLAGSTGELFF
- TRBJ2-7 TRBV4-1 CASSRKPEQHSYEQYF
- TRBJ2-7 TRBV6-1 CASSGRQGAGYEQYF
- TRBJ1-4 TRBV19 CASSGGGVAPREKLFF
- TRBJ1-3 TRBV29-1 CSVSQSGRGQAGNTIYF
once TRBJ2-1 TRBV27 CASSHVWDRGRGGTYNEQFF
- TRBJ1-2 TRBV11-2 CASSLQGWYYGYTF
- TRBJ2-1 TRBV28 CASLNGIGPRRSYNEQFF
- TRBJ2-5 TRBV10-2 CASSENRGGETQYF
- TRBJ1-1 TRBV9 CASSGGDTVNTEAFF
once TRBJ2-3 TRBV6-6 CASSRLAGESTDTQYF
- TRBJ2-7 TRBV4-3 CASSRRTSTAYEQYF
- TRBJ2-7 TRBV28 CASSPGYPYEQYF
- TRBJ1-5 TRBV7-3 CASSLVRGSNQPQHF
- TRBJ1-5 TRBV7-2 CASSFYRGRTNRGNQPQHF
- TRBJ2-7 TRBV28 CASSFFPGTGVMYEQYF
- TRBJ2-3 TRBV6-4 CASSDSMGDTQYF
- TRBJ2-7 TRBV28 CASSRTVPYEQYF
- TRBJ2-5 TRBV27 CATSPETQYF
- TRBJ2-1 TRBV4-3 CASSRERDLYNEQFF
once TRBJ1-1 TRBV6-6 CASSYHEEQRNTEAFF
- TRBJ2-3 TRBV11-2 CASSYKGGGSPIFITQYF
- TRBJ2-7 TRBV4-3 CASSPHHALFYEQYF
- TRBJ1-1 TRBV9 CASSVVVPRRNTEAFF
- TRBJ2-1 TRBV2 CASSGNQGARDNEQFF
- TRBJ2-7 TRBV5-4 CASSGGGGSAVEQYF
- TRBJ1-3 TRBV6-5 CASRGGGLGNTIYF
- TRBJ1-2 TRBV5-1 CASSPDRNYGYTF
- TRBJ1-6 TRBV6-5 CASSLLDRGGSPLHF
- TRBJ1-3 TRBV28 CASSYPPGQGPGNTIYF
- TRBJ2-3 TRBV12-5 CASGYPGLRGDTQYF
- TRBJ1-2 TRBV19 CASSSGQGGYGYTF
- TRBJ2-3 TRBV9 CASSVGPLDTDTQYF
once TRBJ2-1 TRBV15 CATSRVTGYYYNEQFF
- TRBJ2-7 TRBV11-2 CASSPSSGYEQYF
- TRBJ2-3 TRBV14 CASSQGTRTDTQYF
- TRBJ2-7 TRBV7-7 CASSQRAGAAYEQYF
once TRBJ2-1 TRBV21-1 CATGTSGRAVNEQFF
- TRBJ2-2 TRBV5-1 CASSRDRTGGNTGELFF
- TRBJ2-7 TRBV18 CASSPRQTQLAGESYEQYF
- TRBJ2-1 TRBV7-2 CASSLRVRGSGSRSDEQFF
- TRBJ2-7 TRBV5-1 CASSLKPYTYEQYF
- TRBJ2-1 TRBV28 CASSRLDSNEQFF
- TRBJ1-2 TRBV7-9 CASSHLRSYGYTF
- TRBJ2-7 TRBV10-3 CAISAGTSIVYEQYF
- TRBJ2-7 TRBV14 CASSNRGGGIWGHEQYF